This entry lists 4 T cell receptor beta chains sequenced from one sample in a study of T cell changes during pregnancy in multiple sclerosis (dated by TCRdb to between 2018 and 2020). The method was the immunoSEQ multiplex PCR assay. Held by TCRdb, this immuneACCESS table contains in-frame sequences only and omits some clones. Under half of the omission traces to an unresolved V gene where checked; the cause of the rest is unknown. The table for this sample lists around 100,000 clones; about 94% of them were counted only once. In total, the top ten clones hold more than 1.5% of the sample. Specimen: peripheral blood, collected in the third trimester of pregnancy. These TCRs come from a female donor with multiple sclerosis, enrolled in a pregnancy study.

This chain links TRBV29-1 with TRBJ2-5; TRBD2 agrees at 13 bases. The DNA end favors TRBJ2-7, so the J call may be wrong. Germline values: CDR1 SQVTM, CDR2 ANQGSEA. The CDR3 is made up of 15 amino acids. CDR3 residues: CSVPMTSGRTHEQYF. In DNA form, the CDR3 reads TGCAGCGTTCCGATGACTAGCGGGAGGACCCACGAGCAGTACTTC.

The CDR3 is CASRQGRRSYEQYF. CDR3 nucleotides: TGTGCCAGCAGACAGGGGCGCAGGTCCTACGAGCAGTACTTC. The chain recombines TRBV6-6 with TRBJ2-7; 7 nucleotides match TRBD1. The CDR3 length is 14 residues. Germline V gives CDR1 MNHNY, CDR2 SVGAGI (reference sequence). The J segment lost 1 base and the V segment lost 6 bases, leaving 6 bases of the junction unmatched.

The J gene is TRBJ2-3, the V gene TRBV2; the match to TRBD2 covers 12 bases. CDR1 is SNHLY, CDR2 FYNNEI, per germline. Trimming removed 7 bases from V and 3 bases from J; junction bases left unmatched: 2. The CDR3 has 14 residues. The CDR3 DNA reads TGTGCCAGCAAAGGGACTAGCGGGACAGATACGCAGTATTTT. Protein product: CASKGTSGTDTQYF.

CDR3 protein: CASSPTGAGNTIYF. Written as DNA, the CDR3 is TGTGCCAGCTCACCGACAGGTGCTGGAAACACCATATATTTT. The chain employs TRBV18 and TRBJ1-3, with a possible D match to TRBD1 (6 bases). The germline V gene encodes CDR1 KGHSH and CDR2 LQKENI. CDR3 length: 14 residues. The V end lost 3 bases, the J end lost 2 bases, and 8 bases lay between the germline ends.